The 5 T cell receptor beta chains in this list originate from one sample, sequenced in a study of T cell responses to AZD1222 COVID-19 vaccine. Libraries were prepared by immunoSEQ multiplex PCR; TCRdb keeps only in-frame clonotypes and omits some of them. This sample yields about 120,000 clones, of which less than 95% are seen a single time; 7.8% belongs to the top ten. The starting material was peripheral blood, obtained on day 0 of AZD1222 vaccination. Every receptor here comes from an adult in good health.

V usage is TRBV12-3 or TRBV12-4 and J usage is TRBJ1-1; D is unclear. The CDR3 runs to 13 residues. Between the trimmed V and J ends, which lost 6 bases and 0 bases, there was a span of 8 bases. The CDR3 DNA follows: TGTGCCAGCAGCGATTGGGTGAACACTGAAGCTTTCTTT. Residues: CASSDWVNTEAFF.

The CDR3 DNA sequence: TGTGCCAGCAGCATAAGGGAACGTTCCCCTAGGAGGACTGAAGCTTTCTTT. Its translation: CASSIRERSPRRTEAFF. The chain uses TRBV21-1 and TRBJ1-1. TRBV21-1 is labeled a pseudogene. The CDR3 length is 17 residues.

The CDR3 region has the DNA TGTGCCAGTAGCCCGGGACAGACCTCCTACGAGCAGTACTTC. As protein: CASSPGQTSYEQYF. The chain is built from TRBV19 and TRBJ2-7; 7 bases are shared with TRBD1. CDR1 is LNHDA and CDR2 is SQIVND in the germline V gene (reference sequence). V lost 6 bases, J lost 0 bases, and 5 bases stayed unmatched. The CDR3 length is 14 residues.

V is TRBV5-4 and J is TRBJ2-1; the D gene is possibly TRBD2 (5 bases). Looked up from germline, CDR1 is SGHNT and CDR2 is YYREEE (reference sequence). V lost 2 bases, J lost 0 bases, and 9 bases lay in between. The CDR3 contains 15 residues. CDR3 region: CASSFSVSSYNEQFF. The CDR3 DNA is TGTGCCAGCAGCTTTAGCGTGAGCTCCTACAATGAGCAGTTCTTC.

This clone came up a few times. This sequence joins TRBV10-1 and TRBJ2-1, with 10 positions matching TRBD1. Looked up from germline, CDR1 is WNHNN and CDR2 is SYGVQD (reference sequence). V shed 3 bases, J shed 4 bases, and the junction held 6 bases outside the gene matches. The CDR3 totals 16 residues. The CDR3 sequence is CASSDTGTGAYNEQFF. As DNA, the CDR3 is TGCGCCAGCAGTGATACCGGGACAGGGGCTTACAATGAGCAGTTCTTC.